The 28 T cell receptor beta chains given below trace back to one sample, sequenced in a study of T cell responses to AZD1222 COVID-19 vaccine. TCRdb keeps only in-frame clones here, not all; method: immunoSEQ multiplex PCR. In the table there are under 40,000 clones, roughly nine tenths of which are singletons. The sequenced sample was peripheral blood, obtained on day 0 of AZD1222 vaccination. The receptors here all came from an adult in good health.

The table lists this clone with a count of one. The chain joins TRBV7-2 to TRBJ1-2, with 9 positions matching TRBD1. Germline V CDR1 and CDR2: SGHTA, FQGNSA. The V and J ends lost 4 bases and 6 bases, in that order; junction bases with no gene match: 3. The CDR3 has 13 residues. The CDR3 reads CASSSRDRDGYTF. CDR3 DNA sequence: TGTGCCAGCAGCTCCCGGGACAGGGATGGCTACACCTTC. Variable domain in full (rest from reference TRBV7-2 and TRBJ1-2): GAGVSQSPSNKVTEKGKDVELRCDPISGHTALYWYRQSLGQGLEFLIYFQGNSAPDKSGLPSDRFSAERTGGSVSTLTIQRTQQEDSAVYLCASSSRDRDGYTFGSGTRLTVV.

The chain employs TRBV5-1 and TRBJ2-7, with TRBD1 identical over 8 bases. The V segment lost 4 bases and the J segment 4 bases; nucleotides outside the gene matches: 7. From germline, CDR1 is SGHRS and CDR2 YFSETQ. CDR3 length: 14 amino acids. The CDR3 DNA is TGCGCCAGCAGCAAGGACAGGGTCACTTACGAGCAGTACTTC. The encoded protein is CASSKDRVTYEQYF.

This clone appeared a few times. The CDR3 sequence: CASSGWDRGGTEAFF. CDR3 in DNA: TGTGCCAGCAGCGGATGGGACAGGGGGGGGACTGAAGCTTTCTTT. The chain links TRBV11-2 to TRBJ1-1, with 11 nucleotides matching TRBD1. The germline V gene encodes CDR1 SGHAT and CDR2 FQNNGV. The CDR3 contains 15 residues. Trimming took 5 bases from V and 5 from J; bases not matched to a gene: 7.

The chain couples TRBV5-1 to TRBJ1-5; D is undetermined. The length of the CDR3 is 15 residues. V lost 4 bases, J lost 0 bases, and 11 bases lay in between. Germline values: CDR1 SGHRS, CDR2 YFSETQ. The CDR3 protein is CASSEGSYSNQPQHF. The DNA for the CDR3 is TGCGCCAGCAGCGAGGGCAGCTATAGCAATCAGCCCCAGCATTTT.

The rearrangement links TRBV10-3 to TRBJ1-1; 7 nucleotides align to TRBD1. The CDR3 extends over 12 amino acids. Unmatched junction bases numbered 1, after V lost 4 bases and J lost 5 bases. Germline V gene sequence: CDR1 ENHRY, CDR2 SYGVKD. The DNA of the CDR3 is TGTGCCATCAGTGGCAGGGGGACTGAAGCTTTCTTT. Protein sequence: CAISGRGTEAFF.

The chain couples TRBV25-1 to TRBJ2-4, with TRBD1 matching 7 bases. The germline V gene has CDR1 MGHDK and CDR2 SYGVNS. The length of the CDR3 is 15 residues. With V trimmed by 2 bases and J by 0 bases, 1 base remained unmatched. The CDR3 DNA follows: TGTGCCAGCAGTGAAACAGGGGTAGCCAAAAACATTCAGTACTTC. Translated, it gives CASSETGVAKNIQYF.

The V and J genes are TRBV19 and TRBJ2-2; unclear D gene. The CDR3 consists of 16 residues. Per germline, CDR1 LNHDA and CDR2 SQIVND (reference sequence). The V end was cut by 6 bases, the J end by 7 bases, with 21 bases between. DNA for the CDR3: TGTGCCAGTAGGGACCGGATGGCCCTCCGGAGCGGGGAGCTGTTTTTT. Translating it yields CASRDRMALRSGELFF. Supplemented by reference TRBV19 and TRBJ2-2, the full variable domain reads DGGITQSPKYLFRKEGQNVTLSCEQNLNHDAMYWYRQDPGQGLRLIYYSQIVNDFQKGDIAEGYSVSREKKESFPLTVTSAQKNPTAFYLCASRDRMALRSGELFFGEGSRLTVL.

The V gene is TRBV5-6, the J gene TRBJ1-2, with D hard to call. Germline CDR1 is SGHDT and CDR2 is YYEEEE. V was trimmed by 0 bases and J by 7 bases, leaving 4 bases between them. This CDR3 region has 11 residues. CDR3 region: CASSLESGYTF. CDR3 DNA sequence: TGTGCCAGCAGCTTGGAGAGTGGCTACACCTTC. The whole variable domain, remainder taken from reference TRBV5-6 and TRBJ1-2, is DAGVTQSPTHLIKTRGQQVTLRCSPKSGHDTVSWYQQALGQGPQFIFQYYEEEERQRGNFPDRFSGHQFPNYSSELNVNALLLGDSALYLCASSLESGYTFGSGTRLTVV.

This clone has only a few counts. The gene calls are TRBV7-2 and TRBJ2-7; 7 nucleotides line up with TRBD2. The length of the CDR3 is 15 residues. The ends lost 3 bases at V and 7 bases at J; junction bases unmatched: 12. Looked up from germline, CDR1 is SGHTA and CDR2 is FQGNSA. For the CDR3, the DNA is TGTGCCAGCAGCTTCGGGGGAGGCCGCGGGGGAGAGCAGTACTTC. Its translation is CASSFGGGRGGEQYF.

V is TRBV3-1 (or the pseudogene TRBV3-2) and J is TRBJ1-1; no firm D call. Germline-derived CDR1 and CDR2 are LGHDT and YNNKEL (reference sequence). The CDR3 spans 13 residues. Trimming shortened V by 7 bases and J by 2 bases, and 11 bases separated the two germline ends. CDR3 sequence: CASTTQENTEAFF. CDR3 nucleotide sequence: TGTGCCAGCACCACACAAGAAAACACTGAAGCTTTCTTT.

This clone turned up a few times. The chain joins TRBV6-5 to TRBJ2-1; the D is unclear. Trimming took 1 base from V and 7 from J, leaving 14 bases between them. Germline V gene data show CDR1 as MNHEY and CDR2 as SVGAGI. The CDR3 contains 15 residues. The CDR3 is CASSYFDGARNEQFF. In nucleotides, the CDR3 is TGTGCCAGCAGTTACTTTGACGGAGCAAGAAATGAGCAGTTCTTC.

The chain links TRBV12-3 or TRBV12-4 to TRBJ2-7; D is unclear. V lost 1 base to trimming and J lost 5 bases, with 6 bases between them. This CDR3 is 12 amino acids long. Here the CDR3 reads CASSLGLDEQYF. DNA for the CDR3: TGTGCCAGCAGTTTAGGACTTGACGAGCAGTACTTC.

A note on this clone: A read error may account for a junction end that differs from germline. The chain couples TRBV3-1 (or the pseudogene TRBV3-2) to TRBJ2-7; 14 bases are a match to TRBD2. The CDR3 spans 15 residues. Germline V gene data show CDR1 as LGHDT and CDR2 as YNNKEL (reference sequence). DNA of the CDR3: TGTGCCAGCAGCCAGACGACTAGCGGGGGGGCGAGGGCTAGCTTC. This translates into CASSQTTSGGARASF.

The chain has TRBV7-2 and TRBJ2-7; TRBD1 aligns across 8 bases. CDR1 is SGHTA and CDR2 is FQGNSA in the germline V gene. CDR3 length: 15 residues. The J segment lost 0 bases and the V segment lost 4 bases, leaving 5 bases of the junction unmatched. CDR3 in DNA: TGTGCCAGCAGCTACGACAGGGGAGTCTCCTACGAGCAGTACTTC. Its protein is CASSYDRGVSYEQYF.

This clone was counted once. This chain joins TRBV6-2 or TRBV6-3 and TRBJ2-7; D unclear. The CDR3 is 15 residues long. V dropped 4 bases and J dropped 2 bases, with 15 bases sitting between them. Germline V lookup: CDR1 MNHEY, CDR2 SVGEGT. As DNA, the CDR3 is TGTGCCAGCAGTTCTGGGTACTCTAATACCTACGAGCAGTACTTC. Amino acids: CASSSGYSNTYEQYF.

CDR3: CASSQERGRNQPQHF. The CDR3 bases are TGCGCCAGCAGCCAAGAACGGGGTCGGAATCAGCCCCAGCATTTT. The chain is built from TRBV4-3 and TRBJ1-5, with D unresolved. Germline values: CDR1 LGHNA, CDR2 YSLEER. Trimming stripped 0 bases from V and 4 bases from J, with 10 bases between. This CDR3 spans 15 amino acids.

This chain connects TRBV10-3 to TRBJ2-7, with no clear D. This CDR3 spans 14 amino acids. Germline V gene sequence: CDR1 ENHRY, CDR2 SYGVKD. Trimming pared 2 bases from V and 3 bases from J, leaving 11 bases between. This CDR3 is CAISEGLEIYEQYF. The CDR3 region has the DNA TGTGCCATCAGTGAGGGTTTGGAGATCTACGAGCAGTACTTC.

The genes are TRBV9 and TRBJ1-2, with 7 bases aligning to TRBD1. Germline CDR1 is SGDLS and CDR2 is YYNGEE. Unmatched junction bases numbered 9, after V lost 2 bases and J lost 2 bases. This CDR3 is built from 16 residues. This chain's CDR3 is CASSVEGGQTNYGYTF. The CDR3 nucleotides read TGTGCCAGCAGCGTTGAAGGGGGACAGACAAACTATGGCTACACCTTC.

The table lists this clone with a count of one. V gene TRBV7-2 combines with J gene TRBJ1-1, with D unresolved. Germline CDR1 and CDR2: SGHTA and FQGNSA. This CDR3 is 15 amino acids long. Between the trimmed V and J ends, which lost 2 bases and 1 base, there was a span of 11 bases. The CDR3 sequence is CASSLTSRQNTEAFF. The CDR3 DNA sequence: TGTGCCAGCAGCTTAACCTCTCGACAGAACACTGAAGCTTTCTTT.

The chain joins TRBV4-3 to TRBJ1-2; weak D call: TRBD1 (5 bases). Germline V lookup: CDR1 LGHNA, CDR2 YSLEER. V was shortened by 3 bases and J by 2 bases, with 16 bases between the two germline ends. CDR3 length: 16 residues. The CDR3 here is CASSQDPGGTNYGYTF. Here the CDR3 DNA reads TGCGCCAGCAGCCAGGATCCCGGCGGGACCAACTATGGCTACACCTTC.

This clone was detected only once. Different DNA sequences within this sample yield the same CDR3. The gene calls are TRBV4-1 and TRBJ2-5; D uncertain. V was shortened by 0 bases and J by 5 bases, with 10 bases between the two germline ends. Germline CDR1 reads MGHRA; CDR2 reads YSYEKL. The CDR3 totals 14 residues. The CDR3: CASSQDRRGETQYF. CDR3 bases: TGCGCCAGCAGCCAAGATAGGCGAGGTGAGACCCAGTACTTC.

The J gene is TRBJ2-2, the V gene TRBV5-1; weak D call: TRBD1 (5 bases). This CDR3 has 14 residues. The germline CDR1 and CDR2 sequences are SGHRS and YFSETQ. V lost 4 bases, J lost 4 bases, and 11 bases lay in between. CDR3 in DNA: TGCGCCAGCAGCCAACCAGGGTTCACCGGGGAGCTGTTTTTT. As protein: CASSQPGFTGELFF.

This chain connects TRBV10-1 to TRBJ2-1, with 7 bases fitting TRBD1. Germline V gives CDR1 WNHNN, CDR2 SYGVQD (reference sequence). This CDR3 has 14 amino acids. Germline trimming cut 7 bases from V and 4 bases from J; bases unmatched to any gene: 7. The CDR3 bases are TGCGCCAGCAACACAGGGGCCCCTTACAATGAGCAGTTCTTC. Translation gives CASNTGAPYNEQFF.

In its sample, this clone was seen once. The chain links TRBV28 to TRBJ2-3; D might be TRBD2 (6 bases). Deletions cut 4 bases from V and 5 bases from J, with 19 bases between. The CDR3 loop spans 16 amino acids. CDR1 and CDR2 (germline): MDHEN, SYDVKM. The DNA for the CDR3 is TGTGCCAGCAGTTCCCTGACTAGTTTATACATAGATACGCAGTATTTT. Its protein is CASSSLTSLYIDTQYF.

V gene TRBV21-1 combines with J gene TRBJ1-3. TRBV21-1 is an annotated pseudogene. The CDR3 is 19 amino acids. The CDR3 reads CASSHGWCGLLISGNTIYF. CDR3 in DNA: TGTGCCAGCAGTCACGGCTGGTGCGGATTATTAATTTCTGGAAACACCATATATTTT.

The chain employs TRBV27 and TRBJ2-2; a possible D gene is TRBD1 (6 bases). The CDR3 runs 16 residues. The germline V gene has CDR1 MNHEY and CDR2 SMNVEV (reference sequence). Deletions cut 2 bases from V and 7 bases from J, with 17 bases between. CDR3 amino acids: CASSLQAAGANGELFF. In DNA, the CDR3 is TGTGCCAGCAGTTTACAAGCGGCAGGGGCTAACGGGGAGCTGTTTTTT.

The chain carries TRBV24-1 and TRBJ2-1; D is undetermined. This CDR3 has 14 residues. The germline V and J ends were trimmed by 5 bases and 1 base, with 8 bases remaining between them. The germline V gene has CDR1 KGHDR and CDR2 SFDVKD. CDR3 DNA sequence: TGTGCCACCAGTGGGGTGGAATCCTACAATGAGCAGTTCTTC. Translation gives CATSGVESYNEQFF.

The rearrangement uses TRBV11-2 and TRBJ1-6, with D possibly TRBD1 on 5 matching bases. V gave up 5 bases and J gave up 0 bases, with 14 bases separating them. The CDR3 has 17 residues. Germline CDR1 is SGHAT and CDR2 is FQNNGV. The CDR3 region is CASSPDSYGSYNSPLHF. CDR3 DNA: TGTGCCAGCAGCCCTGACAGCTACGGCTCCTATAATTCACCCCTCCACTTT.